This T cell receptor beta chain came from a study of read filtering for tumor transcriptome and immune sequencing. Study details: Mean patient age was approximately 66 years, range about 47 to 85; approximately 18 male, 14 female. After DNase treatment, RNA was made into whole-transcriptome libraries. Study outcomes and limitations: The CD138-negative fraction was mixed bone marrow immune cells, not pure T cells.

This library used about 400 ng RNA and molecular barcoded adaptors spanning alpha/delta and beta/gamma chains. TCRdb independently ran MiXCR on the reads; one entry per CDR3 protein. This sample carries approximately 40,000 distinct CDR3 sequences, around 13% of them seen once, and the ten largest clones take more than 15%. On this clonotype itself: The antigen remains unidentified. A much larger clone differs by one base, so this may be a read error.

This CDR3 spans 14 amino acids. In germline, CDR1 is SGHVS, CDR2 FQNEAQ. The chain is built from TRBV7-8 and TRBJ2-7; TRBD2 agrees at 8 bases. Material for sequencing was a population of CD138-negative cells sorted from bone marrow. This TCR was sampled from a donor at least 40 years old with multiple myeloma. The CDR3 is CASSSGLAGYERYF. CDR3 bases: TGTGCCAGCAGCTCCGGACTAGCCGGCTACGAGCGGTACTTC.